Presented here are 5 T cell receptor beta chains from one specimen sequenced in a study of blood T cell repertoires in COVID-19. Here immunoSEQ multiplex PCR was the method, and the copy in TCRdb shows in-frame clones only, minus some. The table lists about 300,000 clones, 85% to 90% of them singletons. Input material: PBMCs or T cells enriched from blood (not recorded which). These receptors all stem from a woman in her 50s who had been exposed to COVID-19.

This sequence joins TRBV4-2 and TRBJ1-5; the D gene is possibly TRBD1 (5 bases). The V gene's germline CDR1 is LGHNA and CDR2 YNFKEQ. The CDR3 consists of 14 residues. Trimming shortened V by 3 bases and J by 7 bases, and 13 bases separated the two germline ends. In DNA form, the CDR3 reads TGTGCCAGCAGCCAGGCTGTGGGGGGGCAGCCCCAGCATTTT. Its protein is CASSQAVGGQPQHF.

This rearrangement joins TRBV19 to TRBJ2-3, with D maybe TRBD1 (6 bases). This CDR3 is 15 amino acids long. The V and J ends lost 3 bases and 0 bases respectively, with 10 bases between them. Germline loops: CDR1 LNHDA, CDR2 SQIVND (reference sequence). CDR3 DNA sequence: TGTGCCAGTAGTATCGTGGGGGCTAGCACAGATACGCAGTATTTT. It encodes CASSIVGASTDTQYF.

The J gene is TRBJ2-5, the V gene TRBV11-2; 12 nucleotides match TRBD2. Germline loops: CDR1 SGHAT, CDR2 FQNNGV. CDR3 length: 16 amino acids. V gave up 3 bases and J gave up 1 base; unmatched junction bases: 3. Here the CDR3 reads CASSFTSGGFQETQYF. CDR3 bases: TGTGCCAGCAGCTTTACTAGCGGGGGGTTCCAAGAGACCCAGTACTTC.

The rearrangement links TRBV6-5 to TRBJ1-2, with TRBD1 matching over 8 bases. This CDR3 comprises 14 residues. Germline CDR1 and CDR2: MNHEY and SVGAGI. The V and J ends lost 6 bases and 6 bases, in that order; junction bases with no gene match: 9. CDR3 sequence reads: CASSPYPGGNGYTF. The CDR3 DNA is TGTGCCAGCAGCCCCTACCCAGGGGGCAATGGCTACACCTTC.

CDR3 residues: CAWSRTSGGYNEQFF. In DNA, the CDR3 is TGTGCCTGGAGTCGGACTAGCGGGGGATACAATGAGCAGTTCTTC. The V gene is TRBV30, the J gene TRBJ2-1, with 13 bases lining up with TRBD2. There are 15 residues in the CDR3. V gave up 2 bases and J gave up 4 bases; unmatched junction bases: 2. CDR1 and CDR2 (germline): GTSNPN, SVGIG (reference sequence).